This T cell receptor (beta chain) derives from a study of shared clonotypes between healthy human individuals. Turning to the study itself: There were three CD4 naive, three CD4 memory, two CD8 naive and one CD8 memory plates per donor. The study's findings and limits: For naive CD4 cells, 4.5% to 6.5% of clonotypes were shared across a handful of donors. Limitation of the genetic and exposure-history diversity represented came from the few donors. Clonotype sharing among the donors was expected to vary with sequencing depth.

The V end lost 0 bases, the J end lost 0 bases, and 6 bases lay between the germline ends. This CDR3 contains 14 residues. CDR1 is LGHNT and CDR2 is FRNRAP in the germline V gene. Sequencing was performed with immunoSEQ multiplex PCR; in TCRdb, only in-frame clones are kept and a portion is missing. The table shows fewer than 1 million clones, with 96% occurring only once. Naive CD8 cells comprised CD45RO-negative, CCR7-positively selected cells, excluding terminally differentiated effector memory CD45RA+ cells. On this clone itself: Its specificity is not known.

Sequencing input: naive CD8+ T cells sorted from blood. This rearrangement joins TRBV12-5 to TRBJ2-7; D is ambiguous. This sequence originates from a man aged 25 to 40 in good health. CDR3 in DNA: TGTGCTAGTGGTTTGGTAGGCGGCTCCTACGAGCAGTACTTC. It yields the protein CASGLVGGSYEQYF.